A few counts support the clone carrying this T cell receptor beta chain. Its antigen is undetermined. The record originates from a study of T cells in localized non-small cell lung cancer. General study points: Detection in adjacent lung was observed for a median 57 of the top 100 tumor clones. The study found T cell clonality highest in uninvolved adjacent lung, above tumor. Sequencing involved a lone tumor region, leaving heterogeneity possible. Higher T cell density in the blood was associated with longer overall survival, whereas higher adjacent-lung clonality associated with shorter survival.

Data came from immunoSEQ multiplex PCR; TCRdb stores just in-frame clones and leaves some out. The sample shows roughly 1,500 clones, 20% to 25% of them seen only once. The specimen was lung tumor tissue, collected before any cancer treatment. The receptor was isolated from a male donor aged 60 or over with stage I lung adenocarcinoma.

CDR3 DNA: TGTGCCAGCAGTCCCCAAGGCGGAGGGAGGTACGAGCAGTACTTC. Translating gives CASSPQGGGRYEQYF. The chain couples TRBV28 to TRBJ2-7; weak D call: TRBD2 (6 bases). Per the germline V gene, CDR1 is MDHEN and CDR2 is SYDVKM. The CDR3 consists of 15 residues. V was shortened by 5 bases and J by 4 bases, with 18 bases between the two germline ends. Looking up the rest from reference TRBV28 and TRBJ2-7 gives the full variable domain: DVKVTQSSRYLVKRTGEKVFLECVQDMDHENMFWYRQDPGLGLRLIYFSYDVKMKEKGDIPEGYSVSREKKERFSLILESASTNQTSMYLCASSPQGGGRYEQYFGPGTRLTVT.